This paragraph covers one T cell receptor beta chain sequence. What it binds is unknown. V was pared by 5 bases and J by 4 bases, with 21 bases between. The length of the CDR3 is 16 residues. CDR1 and CDR2 from the germline V gene are SGHDT and YYEEEE. This sample is part of a study of T and B cells in COVID-19 patients. Turning to the study itself: Peripheral blood came from COVID-19 patients with active infection or after recovery. Active-infection patients were older, median 67 years, than recovered patients, median about 32 years.

General study results and limits: No sequencing was yet done of CD4+, regulatory or CD8+ subsets, or of SARS-CoV-2-responsive or tetramer+ sorted cells.

TRB was amplified from about 250-500 ng of blood genomic DNA. Multiplex PCR with BIOMED2 TRB-A/B primer pools amplified TRB rearrangements. TCRdb re-analysed the multiplex PCR reads in MiXCR, keeping a single row per CDR3 protein. This table holds over 7,000 distinct CDR3 sequences, 22% found once. V is TRBV5-6 and J is TRBJ2-5; D may correspond to TRBD1 or TRBD2 (5 bases each). Material: blood. This sequence originates from a human donor who had recovered from COVID-19. In DNA, the CDR3 is TGTGCCAGCAGACTAACTGCCCGGGCTGGGGGAGAGACCCAGTACTTC. The encoded protein is CASRLTARAGGETQYF. The variable domain in full, with the rest retrieved from reference TRBV5-6 and TRBJ2-5, is DAGVTQSPTHLIKTRGQQVTLRCSPKSGHDTVSWYQQALGQGPQFIFQYYEEEERQRGNFPDRFSGHQFPNYSSELNVNALLLGDSALYLCASRLTARAGGETQYFGPGTRLLVL.